The source of this T cell receptor beta chain is a study of T-cell memory formation after mild COVID-19 (dated by TCRdb to the early 2020s). Background for the entire study: Most TCR sequence clusters were specific to one of the two donors. Longitudinal TCRalpha and TCRbeta repertoire sequencing tracked T-cell clones expanding and contracting after mild COVID-19 in a couple of donors. Two young, previously healthy adult volunteers made up the cohort, one male and one female. Paper-wide results and their limitations: Whether the second-wave clones peaking on day 37 were SARS-CoV-2 specific was not confirmed. Some responding clones were detected in pre-infection memory, which suggested that pre-existing cross-reactive memory T cells had joined the SARS-CoV-2 response. Clones contracting from day 15 to 85 had balanced CD4/CD8 phenotypes, while a second wave expanding from day 15 to 37 was biased towards CD4+. Contracting CD4+ clones appeared mostly in the CM and EM memory subsets, whereas CD8+ clones were enriched in EMRA. Only a couple of mild cases were covered by the study, and larger cohorts that include severe cases with pre-infection samples were considered necessary.

PBMCs were isolated by Ficoll-Paque density gradient centrifugation. From the cysteine through the phenylalanine, the CDR3 covers 14 amino acids. The retained sequence is limited to the CDR3, 42 bases, with the frame set at the first base. According to the germline V gene (reference sequence), CDR1 reads GTSNPN and CDR2 reads SVGIG. V is trimmed back by 2 bases and J by 5 bases, and the junction contains 7 bases that no gene match accounts for. This clonotype has more than one count but fewer than ten. Its antigen is currently not known. Within one base of it there is no much larger clone, and no base qualities were kept. Sequencing used an Illumina NovaSeq 6000. TCRalpha and TCRbeta cDNA libraries were constructed by 5'RACE with constant-segment primers, with sample barcodes and unique molecular identifiers being introduced. RNA was extracted from every sample with Trizol reagent. Amplification of the libraries took two PCR steps, and the second step added a second sample barcode plus Illumina TruSeq adapters. Sequencing of libraries was performed on an Illumina NovaSeq with 2 x 150 bp paired-end reads. Regarding the original processing steps: Reads were demultiplexed and collapsed into UMI-guided consensus sequences with migec v1.2.7. Using mixcr v2.1.11, UMI consensuses were aligned to TRA and TRB V and J templates and then assembled into clonotypes. A clonotype was counted as expanded or contracted only when both edgeR and NoisET called the clonotype significant, with the noise models trained on biological replicates. edgeR calls used a false discovery rate-adjusted p below 0.01 and a log2 fold-change threshold of 1. PCA with hierarchical clustering of max-normalized trajectories of the 1000 most abundant clonotypes was used as exploratory dynamics analysis. Separately sequenced CD4+ and CD8+ repertoires were used to assign the CD4 or CD8 phenotype of responding clones. The public sequencing data were trimmed at Q25 with fastp and processed into clonotypes with MiXCR by TCRdb, which kept only in-frame beta chains. Rows are unified per CDR3 protein, each entry keeping the most common DNA and genes. The V and J calls reflect TCRdb's pipeline rather than the authors' work. Counted in this sample were fewer than 250,000 distinct CDR3 sequences; 15% of them appeared once. The top ten constitute under 2.5% of the sample.

The sequence came from an adult woman who had mild COVID-19 (a few samples of this study predate the infection). The sample titles of this study are shuffled in the database, so cell type and time point are left out; the donor was told from shared clones. The sequencing input was PBMCs or a T cell subset sorted from them (not recorded which). The chain is made from TRBV30 and TRBJ2-5; TRBD2 aligns with 8 central bases. The sequence in DNA is TGTGCCTGGAGTAGGAGGACGGGAGGGGAGACCCAGTACTTC. Protein translation: CAWSRRTGGETQYF.